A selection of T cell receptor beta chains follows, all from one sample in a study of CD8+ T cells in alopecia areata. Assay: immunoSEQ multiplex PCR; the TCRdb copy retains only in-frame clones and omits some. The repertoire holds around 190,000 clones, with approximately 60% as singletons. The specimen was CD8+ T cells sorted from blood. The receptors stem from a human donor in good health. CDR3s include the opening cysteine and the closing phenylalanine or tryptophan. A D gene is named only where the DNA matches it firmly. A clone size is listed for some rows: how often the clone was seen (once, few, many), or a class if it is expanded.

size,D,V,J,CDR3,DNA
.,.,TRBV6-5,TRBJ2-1,CASSSDTSDYNEQFF,TGTGCCAGCAGCTCGGACACCTCAGATTACAATGAGCAGTTCTTC
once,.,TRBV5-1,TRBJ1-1,CASSLDWGTEAFF,TGCGCCAGCAGCTTGGACTGGGGGACTGAAGCTTTCTTT
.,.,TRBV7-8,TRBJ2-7,CASSLADREEDEQYF,TGTGCCAGCAGCTTAGCAGACAGGGAGGAGGACGAGCAGTACTTC
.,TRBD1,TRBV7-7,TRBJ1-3,CASSLGRGPGNTIYF,TGTGCCAGCAGCTTGGGCAGGGGGCCTGGAAACACCATATATTTT
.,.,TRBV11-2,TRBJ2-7,CASSFGPSYEQYF,TGTGCCAGCAGCTTTGGGCCGTCCTACGAGCAGTACTTC
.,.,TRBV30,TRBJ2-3,CAGTSGSNTQYF,TGTGCCGGCACCTCTGGCTCGAATACGCAGTATTTT
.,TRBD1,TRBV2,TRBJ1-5,CASSGDREGNQPQHF,TGTGCCAGCAGTGGAGACAGGGAAGGCAATCAGCCCCAGCATTTT
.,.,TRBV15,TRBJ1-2,CATSRSDSEAGYTF,TGTGCCACCAGCAGAAGTGACAGCGAGGCTGGCTACACCTTC
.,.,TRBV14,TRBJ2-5,CASSQAEKRSYQETQYF,TGTGCCAGCAGCCAAGCAGAAAAGAGATCGTACCAAGAGACCCAGTACTTC
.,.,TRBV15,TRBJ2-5,CATSRDRYQETQYF,TGTGCCACCAGCAGAGATCGATACCAAGAGACCCAGTACTTC